What follows are 3 T cell receptor beta chains derived from one specimen sequenced in a study of T-cell reconstitution after alpha-beta-depleted transplantation in children (dated by TCRdb to 2016 to 2017). Receptors were amplified or captured by PCR. Sequencing relied on an Illumina HiSeq 2500. TCR libraries were prepared with molecular barcoding, using unique molecular identifiers to normalize TCRbeta repertoire quantification. Using fastp at Q25 and MiXCR, TCRdb reprocessed the public reads and kept productive beta chains. CDR3 protein sequences are deduplicated, and each keeps its most common genes and DNA. For this sample there are 90,000 to 130,000 distinct CDR3 sequences; under 13% appear just once. Jointly, the top ten make up 8% to 9.5% of the sample. The material sequenced was PBMCs from the stem cell graft donor, taken from the stem cell graft. These receptors were collected from a human donor who donated a stem cell graft to a child with acute lymphoblastic leukemia.

This clonotype was detected only once. Possible read error: a much larger clone is one base away. The chain links TRBV12-5 to TRBJ2-7; the match to TRBD1 covers 7 bases. Trimming took 6 bases from V and 0 from J; bases not matched to a gene: 2. Germline V gene sequence: CDR1 LGHNT, CDR2 FRNRAP. This CDR3 has 13 residues. The chain's CDR3 is CASGGTASYEQYF. In DNA, the CDR3 is TGTGCTAGTGGCGGGACAGCCTCCTACGAGCAGTACTTC.

This clonotype has a count of ten or more. The chain recombines TRBV20-1 with TRBJ2-1; TRBD2 matches 11 bases. V trimming: 0 bases; J trimming: 6 bases; junction bases outside the gene matches: 4. This CDR3 comprises 15 residues. Germline assignment: CDR1 DFQATT and CDR2 SNEGSKA (reference sequence). The CDR3 spells CSARDIAGGSNEQFF. The CDR3 coding sequence is TGCAGTGCTAGAGACATAGCGGGGGGGTCCAATGAGCAGTTCTTC.

Many counts were recorded for this clonotype. J is TRBJ2-7 and V is TRBV25-1; possibly TRBD2 for D (7 bases). Germline V CDR1 and CDR2: MGHDK, SYGVNS. The CDR3 is 14 residues long. With 8 bases removed from V and 6 bases from J, the gap between germline ends came to 20 bases. The CDR3: CASATSGGGPEQYF. DNA of the CDR3: TGTGCCAGCGCCACCTCGGGCGGGGGCCCCGAGCAGTACTTC.